The TCR beta chain described here comes from a study of blood T cells in healthy people across ages. The CDR3 runs to 13 residues. Per the germline V gene, CDR1 is SGHAT and CDR2 is FQNNGV. V was shortened by 5 bases and J by 4 bases, with 11 bases between the two germline ends. Sample-barcoded 5' priming and a J-beta primer mix drove a second PCR of roughly 6 to 12 cycles. TCRdb ran MiXCR on the 5' RACE reads and lists one entry per CDR3 protein. The sample includes 2 million or so distinct CDR3 sequences, about 50% of them seen just once. The receptor's source is a woman aged 40-49 years in good health. J is TRBJ2-5 and V is TRBV11-2, with unresolved D. The sequencing sample was made of blood. The CDR3 here is CASSVGQSETQYF. DNA of the CDR3: TGTGCCAGCAGCGTCGGGCAGTCAGAGACCCAGTACTTC.